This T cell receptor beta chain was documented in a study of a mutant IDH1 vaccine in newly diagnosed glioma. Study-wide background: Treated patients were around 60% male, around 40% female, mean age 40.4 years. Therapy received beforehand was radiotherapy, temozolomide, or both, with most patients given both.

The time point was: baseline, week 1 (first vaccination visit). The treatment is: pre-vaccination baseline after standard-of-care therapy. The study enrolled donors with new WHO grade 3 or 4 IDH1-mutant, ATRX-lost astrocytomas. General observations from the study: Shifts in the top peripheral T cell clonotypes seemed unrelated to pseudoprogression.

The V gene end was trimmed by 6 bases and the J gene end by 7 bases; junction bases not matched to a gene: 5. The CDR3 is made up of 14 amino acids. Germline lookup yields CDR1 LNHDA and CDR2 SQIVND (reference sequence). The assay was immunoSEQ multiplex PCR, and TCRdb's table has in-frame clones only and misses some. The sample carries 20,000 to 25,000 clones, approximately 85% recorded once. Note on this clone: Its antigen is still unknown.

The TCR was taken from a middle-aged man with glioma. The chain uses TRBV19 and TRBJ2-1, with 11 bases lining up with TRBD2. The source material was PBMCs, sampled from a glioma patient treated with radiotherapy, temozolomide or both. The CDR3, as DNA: TGTGCCAGTAGAGGAGTAGCGGGGGGGAATGAGCAGTTCTTC. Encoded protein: CASRGVAGGNEQFF.